The count of the clone carrying this T cell receptor beta chain is one. This entry comes from a study of blood T cell repertoires in COVID-19. Turning to the study itself: The analysed material was cDNA or gDNA that came from T cells, B-cell-depleted T cells, or PBMCs.

Cohort assignment relied on participant-reported clinical history. Recovery among Cohort 3 donors was established by two negative PCRs, clearance, or symptom resolution. How the authors handled the data: For nucleated cells, counts were estimated from reference gene primer amplification. Assay used: immunoSEQ multiplex PCR; TCRdb lists only in-frame clones, some missing. V and J calls plus clone size are reproduced from that table; the DNA served to infer D and trimming. The repertoire includes over 150,000 clones, more than 85% of them detected once, and roughly 7% sits in the top ten. CDR1 and CDR2 (germline): SEHNR, FQNEAQ (reference sequence). The V end was cut by 1 base, the J end by 9 bases, with 14 bases between. The CDR3 loop spans 14 amino acids.

The sequence came from a woman in her forties or fifties who had recovered from COVID-19. This chain links TRBV7-9 with TRBJ2-3; the D is unclear. Sequenced sample: PBMCs or T cells enriched from blood (not recorded which). CDR3 loop: CASSLGTLAETQYF. The CDR3 coding sequence is TGTGCCAGCAGCTTAGGAACTTTGGCGGAGACGCAGTATTTT.